This T cell receptor (beta chain) was found in a study of shared clonotypes between healthy human individuals. The study, taken as a whole, reports: The diversity represented, both genetic and in exposure history, was limited by few donors.

CDR1 is SGHVS, CDR2 FQNEAQ, per germline. This CDR3 is 15 amino acids long. Trimming removed 4 bases from V and 2 bases from J; junction bases left unmatched: 5. A note on this clone: The antigen is not known.

CD45RO-negative, CCR7-selected cells formed the naive CD8 fraction, which excluded terminally differentiated effector memory CD45RA+ cells. The table came from immunoSEQ multiplex PCR; TCRdb's copy has only in-frame clones and leaves some out. The table has more than 550,000 clones, about 92% seen once; the top ten hold 20% to 25%. Sequences were obtained from naive CD8+ T cells sorted from blood. V and J are TRBV7-8 and TRBJ2-7; 10 bases line up with TRBD2. This sequence originates from a man younger than 45 in good health. Here the CDR3 reads CASSSLAGGTYEQYF. The CDR3 DNA sequence: TGTGCCAGCAGCTCGTTAGCGGGAGGAACCTACGAGCAGTACTTC.